The next 20 T cell receptor beta chains were all read from a single sample in a study of blood T cells in healthy people across ages. Together with a sample-barcoded 5' primer, a J-beta primer mix was included in a second PCR lasting about 6 to 12 cycles. TCRdb called the 5' RACE reads again in MiXCR, with one record for every CDR3 protein. The repertoire includes approximately 820,000 distinct CDR3 sequences, approximately 48% of them detected once, and roughly 19% sits in the top ten. Sequenced material: blood. These receptors all stem from a man aged 60 to 75 in good health.

V and J are TRBV20-1 and TRBJ1-4; D is perhaps TRBD1 (6 bases). The CDR3 has 14 amino acids. With 4 bases removed from V and 6 bases from J, the gap between germline ends came to 15 bases. Germline loops: CDR1 DFQATT, CDR2 SNEGSKA (reference sequence). The CDR3 nucleotides read TGCAGTGCTAAAAACAGGGAATACGATGAAAAACTGTTTTTT. Its translation: CSAKNREYDEKLFF.

The J gene is TRBJ2-7, the V gene TRBV20-1, with a weak D call TRBD1 (7 bases). Germline V gene lookup returns CDR1 DFQATT and CDR2 SNEGSKA (reference sequence). The CDR3 spans 12 residues. Trimming left V 4 bases short and J 4 bases short, with 11 bases between. The CDR3 DNA follows: TGCAGTGCTAAACAGGGGACTTACGAGCAGTACTTC. Encoded protein: CSAKQGTYEQYF.

J is TRBJ1-2 and V is TRBV20-1; no definite D call. The CDR3 consists of 13 residues. Trimming stripped 2 bases from V and 5 bases from J, with 12 bases between. Germline V CDR1 and CDR2: DFQATT, SNEGSKA (reference sequence). The CDR3 DNA reads as TGCAGTGCTAGATCCGGTCCAAGTTATGGCTACACCTTC. Its translation: CSARSGPSYGYTF.

In its sample, this clonotype was seen a few times. The chain recombines TRBV28 with TRBJ1-6; D call uncertain. V shed 7 bases and J shed 10 bases, with 11 bases lying between them. Germline CDR1 reads MDHEN; CDR2 reads SYDVKM. This CDR3 is built from 12 residues. This CDR3 is CASNNRLSPLHF. The CDR3 bases are TGTGCCAGCAATAACAGACTATCACCCCTCCACTTT. Based on the CDR3 plus reference TRBV28 and TRBJ1-6, the full variable domain is DVKVTQSSRYLVKRTGEKVFLECVQDMDHENMFWYRQDPGLGLRLIYFSYDVKMKEKGDIPEGYSVSREKKERFSLILESASTNQTSMYLCASNNRLSPLHFGNGTRLTVT.

The chain uses TRBV11-2 and TRBJ2-5; 9 nucleotides match TRBD1. The DNA end is more similar to TRBJ2-7, so the J call may be wrong. Germline V gene sequence: CDR1 SGHAT, CDR2 FQNNGV. The CDR3 length is 18 residues. CDR3 sequence reads: CASSVTYSAGTGRYEQYF. CDR3 coding DNA: TGTGCCAGCAGCGTGACCTACTCAGCCGGGACAGGGAGATACGAGCAGTACTTC.

There are a few counts of this clonotype. The rearrangement joins TRBV4-3 to TRBJ1-2; 8 bases are a match to TRBD1. The CDR3 runs 14 residues. The V and J ends lost 5 bases and 1 base, in that order; junction bases with no gene match: 3. Per germline, CDR1 LGHNA and CDR2 YSLEER. CDR3 region: CASSSDRVNYGYTF. The CDR3 bases are TGCGCCAGCAGCTCGGACAGGGTTAACTATGGCTACACCTTC.

A note on this clonotype: Just one base apart from a much larger clone, this may be a read error. This chain connects TRBV2 to TRBJ2-7; TRBD1 might be the D (6 bases). Germline V gene sequence: CDR1 SNHLY, CDR2 FYNNEI. This CDR3 spans 14 amino acids. CDR3 DNA sequence: TGTGTCAGCAGTGAAATGGGGGCCCCTTACGAGCAGTACTTC. It is translated as CVSSEMGAPYEQYF.

This clonotype was seen only a few times. The chain uses TRBV20-1 and TRBJ2-1; the match to TRBD2 covers 8 bases. The V gene's germline CDR1 is DFQATT and CDR2 SNEGSKA (reference sequence). The CDR3 spans 14 residues. V lost 2 bases and J lost 8; bases outside the gene matches: 8. CDR3 DNA sequence: TGCAGTGCTAGATCGGGGGGGAGTCCGCATGAGCAGTTCTTC. Encoded protein: CSARSGGSPHEQFF.

V and J are TRBV6-5 and TRBJ1-1, with no clear D. The CDR3 contains 15 residues. Germline CDR1 and CDR2: MNHEY and SVGAGI. V lost 4 bases to trimming and J lost 1 base, with 13 bases between them. The CDR3 reads CASSSTGRQNTEAFF. The CDR3 nucleotides read TGTGCCAGCAGTTCAACCGGCAGGCAGAACACTGAAGCTTTCTTT.

The chain is built from TRBV30 and TRBJ1-1; no reliable D call. The CDR3 contains 12 residues. Trimming removed 5 bases from V and 2 bases from J, with 9 bases in between. CDR1 is GTSNPN, CDR2 SVGIG, per germline (reference sequence). CDR3 DNA: TGTGCCTGGGGTAGAGATAACACTGAAGCTTTCTTT. Protein: CAWGRDNTEAFF.

The chain employs TRBV6-2 or TRBV6-3 and TRBJ1-1; D perhaps matches TRBD1 (6 bases). Germline values: CDR1 MNHEY, CDR2 SVGEGT. Deletions cut 6 bases from V and 1 base from J, with 15 bases between. This CDR3 is built from 15 residues. In nucleotides, the CDR3 is TGTGCCAGCAGGAAACAGGGTTCTCGGAACACTGAAGCTTTCTTT. Protein product: CASRKQGSRNTEAFF.

The V and J genes are TRBV5-1 and TRBJ2-7; D ambiguous. This CDR3 has 12 amino acids. Germline V gives CDR1 SGHRS, CDR2 YFSETQ. The ends were cut back, 5 bases at V and 2 bases at J, with 8 bases in the middle. CDR3 loop: CASSNVAYEQYF. The CDR3 DNA is TGCGCCAGCAGTAACGTAGCCTACGAGCAGTACTTC. The complete variable domain, with remaining parts taken from reference TRBV5-1 and TRBJ2-7, reads KAGVTQTPRYLIKTRGQQVTLSCSPISGHRSVSWYQQTPGQGLQFLFEYFSETQRNKGNFPGRFSGRQFSNSRSEMNVSTLELGDSALYLCASSNVAYEQYFGPGTRLTVT.

Only a few counts were recorded for this clonotype. The gene calls are TRBV10-3 and TRBJ1-2, with D possibly TRBD1 on 5 matching bases. The germline V gene has CDR1 ENHRY and CDR2 SYGVKD. The V end was cut by 4 bases, the J end by 8 bases, with 14 bases between. The CDR3 runs to 13 residues. The CDR3 DNA reads TGTGCCATCAGTGCCCACGCGGGGGTCGGCTACACCTTC. Its protein product is CAISAHAGVGYTF.

This clonotype was observed many times. The chain employs TRBV10-3 and TRBJ2-7; 10 nucleotides align to TRBD2. This CDR3 contains 13 residues. J gave up 4 bases and V 7 bases, and 4 bases lay outside the gene matches. Germline assignment: CDR1 ENHRY and CDR2 SYGVKD. DNA of the CDR3: TGTGCCATCAAACTAGCGGGGATTTACGAGCAGTACTTC. It is translated as CAIKLAGIYEQYF.

The chain is built from TRBV6-5 and TRBJ1-1; D perhaps matches TRBD1 (5 bases). Germline loops: CDR1 MNHEY, CDR2 SVGAGI. This CDR3 region has 13 residues. V lost 3 bases to trimming and J lost 1 base, with 6 bases between them. CDR3 coding DNA: TGTGCCAGCAGTTATCAGGGGAACACTGAAGCTTTCTTT. Translated, it gives CASSYQGNTEAFF.

This clonotype has a handful of counts. V gene TRBV5-5 combines with J gene TRBJ1-5; TRBD1 agrees at 7 bases. V lost 3 bases and J lost 0; bases outside the gene matches: 3. CDR1 is SGHKS, CDR2 YYEKEE, per germline (reference sequence). The CDR3 runs to 15 residues. CDR3 sequence: CASSWGQSSNQPQHF. The CDR3 DNA is TGTGCCAGCAGCTGGGGACAGAGTAGCAATCAGCCCCAGCATTTT. Full variable domain (remainder filled in from reference TRBV5-5 and TRBJ1-5): DAGVTQSPTHLIKTRGQQVTLRCSPISGHKSVSWYQQVLGQGPQFIFQYYEKEERGRGNFPDRFSARQFPNYSSELNVNALLLGDSALYLCASSWGQSSNQPQHFGDGTRLSIL.

The gene calls are TRBV7-6 and TRBJ2-3; 11 bases line up with TRBD2. This CDR3 contains 16 residues. Germline V gene data show CDR1 as SGHVS and CDR2 as FNYEAQ. With 2 bases clipped from V and 6 bases from J, the junction kept 7 bases outside the gene matches. CDR3 sequence (DNA): TGTGCCAGCAGCTTAAATCCTAGCGGGGGGAGGGATACGCAGTATTTT. This codes for CASSLNPSGGRDTQYF.

This clonotype has ten or more counts. Germline and junction disagree at one end, which may indicate a read error. The chain carries TRBV7-7 and TRBJ2-5; TRBD1 matches 10 bases. The CDR3 extends over 14 amino acids. The germline CDR1 and CDR2 sequences are SSHAT and FNYEAQ (reference sequence). The CDR3 reads CASSLDRGGETQYF. The CDR3 coding sequence is TGTGCTAGCAGCTTGGACAGGGGGGGAGAGACCCAGTACTTC. The entire variable domain, with the rest obtained from reference TRBV7-7 and TRBJ2-5, is as follows: GAGVSQSPRYKVTKRGQDVTLRCDPISSHATLYWYQQALGQGPEFLTYFNYEAQPDKSGLPSDRFSAERPEGSISTLTIQRTEQRDSAMYRCASSLDRGGETQYFGPGTRLLVL.

A remark on this clonotype: One end of the junction is discordant with germline, which a read error may explain. The chain is built from TRBV29-1 and TRBJ2-5; D is uncertain. The CDR3 contains 13 residues. Germline CDR1 and CDR2: SQVTM and ANQGSEA. CDR3 in amino acids: CCVEEVYQETQYF. CDR3 nucleotides: TGCTGCGTTGAAGAAGTTTACCAAGAGACCCAGTACTTC.

This sequence joins TRBV4-1 and TRBJ2-3; TRBD2 aligns across 11 bases. This CDR3 region has 17 residues. The V segment lost 1 base and the J segment 2 bases; nucleotides outside the gene matches: 5. The germline V gene has CDR1 MGHRA and CDR2 YSYEKL. CDR3 loop: CASSQVASGGNTDTQYF. CDR3 coding DNA: TGCGCCAGCAGCCAAGTTGCTAGCGGGGGGAACACAGATACGCAGTATTTT.